The following is a TCR beta chain sequence with its context. No antigen is known for it. No clone much larger than this one lies a single base away; base qualities are absent. The time point tag for this specimen amounts to: about 28 days (+/-7) after the second vaccine dose. The intended sense of this specimen's treatment or condition label: meningococcal conjugate vaccine given as trial control. Samples from vaccinated people were obtained from the UK trials COV001 and COV002, which included a single-blind randomized controlled phase 2/3 trial of AZD1222 (ChAdOx1 nCoV-19) in healthy adults. Trial participant PBMC samples were collected at day 0 and day 28 after the second dose for TCRbeta chain sequencing. The data were obtained in a study of T cell responses to AZD1222 COVID-19 vaccine (dated by TCRdb to about 2021). General notes on the study: A total of approximately 250 trial participants underwent TCR sequencing, of whom 207 had received two doses of AZD1222 and around 25 had received two doses of the MenACWY control vaccine. Enrollment into the trials was organized by age into subgroups of 18-55, 56-69 and 70-plus years, and those subgroups contained about 150, 27 and 61 TCR-sequenced participants, respectively. Results and caveats for the whole study, not just this receptor: Participants were mostly white British, with more females than males. The authors suggested clonal diversity may have been underestimated. Nearly half of unique spike-specific TCRs reportedly recognized epitopes outside regions mutated in the B.1.351 and B.1.1.7 variants. CD4 TCRs associated with the vaccine covered the entire spike protein, and the dominant responses were in regions 160-218 and 743-854. Conclusions about previously exposed vaccinees were limited because only five to seven AZD1222 recipients were SARS-CoV-2 seropositive at baseline. In the small 56-69-year group, the increase in depth fell short of significance, most likely because of low power. Spike-specific TCR breadth and depth rose significantly after two AZD1222 doses compared with day 0 and with MenACWY recipients. Because no samples from the day 14 peak response were available, repertoires could be characterized only after the peak T cell response.

The CDR3 regions of human TCRbeta chains were subjected to immunosequencing. For the original study's pipeline: Repertoire TCRs were matched against a reference library of SARS-CoV-2-specific TCRs generated with the MIRA antigen-specificity platform. Breadth meant the fraction of unique TCRs that were SARS-CoV-2-associated, whereas depth meant the fraction of total T cells that were SARS-CoV-2-associated. Using the MIRA data, each spike-specific TCR was assigned both to the spike region to which the TCR was reactive and to a CD4 or CD8 class. Log10-transformed breadth and depth values were compared by one-way ANOVA with Sidak's multiple comparisons tests. The source is immuneACCESS, and TCRdb retained only in-frame sequences with V and J called. Part of the clones is not carried over; for the studies checked, unresolved V genes explain less than half of this, and the remainder is unexplained. V, J and clone size reflect that table, while D and trimming were determined from the DNA. The table for this sample lists roughly 120,000 clones; 75% to 95% of them were counted only once. The biggest ten clones account for 4% to 4.5% of the sample.

Spanning cysteine to phenylalanine, the CDR3 consists of 14 amino acids. Only the CDR3 DNA is retained, 42 bases long and in frame from the first base. V was cut back by 4 bases and J by 0 bases, leaving a gap of 8 bases between them. The germline V gene provides CDR1 SGDLS and CDR2 YYNGEE. This receptor chain uses TRBV9 and TRBJ1-3, with a weak D call of TRBD1 (5 bases match). The sequence was obtained from an adult who received the MenACWY meningococcal vaccine as a control. The material sequenced was peripheral blood, taken 28 days after the second dose of the MenACWY control vaccine. The DNA sequence is TGTGCCAGCAGCCGACAGAACTCTGGAAACACCATATATTTT. It translates as CASSRQNSGNTIYF.